This entry lists 21 T cell receptor beta chains sequenced from one sample in a study of beta chain features in type 1 diabetes. Study results and caveats: Significant though moderate, a shortening of TCRB CDR3s appeared in all four CD4+ subsets of Type 1 diabetes patients.

The isolated RNA, all of it, was reverse transcribed, so expressed TCRB transcripts were what got sequenced. Method: immunoSEQ multiplex PCR; TCRdb's copy keeps in-frame clones and lacks some. The sample yields more than 300,000 clones, over 8.5% seen once. Antigens for these TCRs are unknown. The sequenced material came from central memory CD4+ T cells from blood. These receptors all come from a man aged 25-45 years with type 1 diabetes.

The gene calls are TRBV27 and TRBJ2-6, with 12 bases lining up with TRBD1. Unmatched junction bases numbered 6, after V lost 2 bases and J lost 1 base. CDR1 is MNHEY and CDR2 is SMNVEV in the germline V gene (reference sequence). CDR3 length: 19 amino acids. The CDR3 is CASSLRGQGAGSGANVLTF. The DNA for the CDR3 is TGTGCCAGCAGTTTACGGGGACAGGGGGCTGGATCTGGGGCCAACGTCCTGACTTTC. The complete variable domain, with remaining parts taken from reference TRBV27 and TRBJ2-6, reads EAQVTQNPRYLITVTGKKLTVTCSQNMNHEYMSWYRQDPGLGLRQIYYSMNVEVTDKGDVPEGYKVSRKEKRNFPLILESPSPNQTSLYFCASSLRGQGAGSGANVLTFGAGSRLTVL.

V gene TRBV7-2 combines with J gene TRBJ2-7; TRBD2 matches at 13 bases. The CDR3 is 17 amino acids. Germline loops: CDR1 SGHTA, CDR2 FQGNSA. J lost 1 base, V lost 4 bases, and 7 bases had no gene match. The CDR3 loop reads CASSSTPGLAGSYEQYF. CDR3 coding DNA: TGTGCCAGCAGCTCCACACCGGGACTAGCGGGGTCCTACGAGCAGTACTTC. Looking up the rest from reference TRBV7-2 and TRBJ2-7 gives the full variable domain: GAGVSQSPSNKVTEKGKDVELRCDPISGHTALYWYRQSLGQGLEFLIYFQGNSAPDKSGLPSDRFSAERTGGSVSTLTIQRTQQEDSAVYLCASSSTPGLAGSYEQYFGPGTRLTVT.

The V call is TRBV7-3, the J call TRBJ2-3; tentative D call: TRBD2 (6 bases). V lost 5 bases and J lost 1, with 16 bases in between. This CDR3 is 16 amino acids long. Germline V gene data show CDR1 as SGHTA and CDR2 as FQGTGA. CDR3 DNA: TGTGCCAGCAGCCCCCCATCCTCTAGCGGCACAGATACGCAGTATTTT. As protein: CASSPPSSSGTDTQYF.

The genes are TRBV7-9 and TRBJ2-7; D remains unclear. The CDR3 loop spans 14 amino acids. Trimming stripped 0 bases from V and 2 bases from J, with 8 bases between. Germline V lookup: CDR1 SEHNR, CDR2 FQNEAQ (reference sequence). The chain's CDR3 is CASSLAGNPYEQYF. Here the CDR3 DNA reads TGTGCCAGCAGCTTAGCTGGAAACCCCTACGAGCAGTACTTC.

This clone showed up just a few times. J is TRBJ1-1 and V is TRBV4-1, with a tentative D call TRBD1 (6 bases). Germline CDR1 is MGHRA and CDR2 is YSYEKL. Trimming removed 5 bases from V and 1 base from J, with 14 bases in between. There are 15 residues in the CDR3. As DNA, the CDR3 is TGCGCCAGCAGCGCCTCACAGGGCGCGAACACTGAAGCTTTCTTT. Translating it yields CASSASQGANTEAFF.

The chain employs TRBV30 and TRBJ1-1; TRBD1 agrees at 7 bases. The CDR3 sequence is 13 residues long. CDR1 and CDR2 from the germline V gene are GTSNPN and SVGIG (reference sequence). V shed 5 bases, J shed 1 base, and the junction held 4 bases outside the gene matches. The CDR3 sequence: CAWLRQGNTEAFF. DNA of the CDR3: TGTGCCTGGTTGCGACAGGGGAACACTGAAGCTTTCTTT.

About this clone itself: Other DNA sequences of this sample code for an identical CDR3. This chain links TRBV6-1 with TRBJ1-1; D is unclear. CDR3 length equals 14 residues. Trimming stripped 3 bases from V and 1 base from J, with 9 bases between. Germline assignment: CDR1 MNHNS and CDR2 SASEGT. The chain's CDR3 is CASSESTANTEAFF. DNA for the CDR3: TGTGCCAGCAGTGAGTCAACAGCGAACACTGAAGCTTTCTTT.

V is TRBV11-1 and J is TRBJ2-2; 10 nucleotides agree with TRBD1. V lost 5 bases to trimming and J lost 6 bases; unmatched junction nucleotides: 9. This CDR3 is built from 16 residues. Germline V gene lookup returns CDR1 SGHAT and CDR2 FQDESV (reference sequence). The CDR3 sequence is CASSRPGTGDPGELFF. In DNA, the CDR3 is TGTGCCAGCAGCCGCCCCGGGACAGGGGACCCCGGGGAGCTGTTTTTT.

The CDR3 is CASSLGGQGTYEQYF. CDR3 in DNA: TGTGCCAGCAGCTTGGGCGGACAGGGAACCTACGAGCAGTACTTC. This sequence joins TRBV7-9 and TRBJ2-7, with 8 bases lining up with TRBD1. The CDR3 is made up of 15 amino acids. J lost 2 bases, V lost 3 bases, and 6 bases had no gene match. From germline, CDR1 is SEHNR and CDR2 FQNEAQ (reference sequence).

Only a few counts were recorded for this clone. V and J are TRBV4-1 and TRBJ1-4; 8 positions agree with TRBD1. The CDR3 length is 17 residues. V shed 8 bases, J shed 3 bases, and the junction held 14 bases outside the gene matches. Looked up from germline, CDR1 is MGHRA and CDR2 is YSYEKL. CDR3 loop: CASQTGPGGSANEKLFF. The CDR3 DNA is TGCGCCAGCCAGACCGGGCCAGGGGGCTCAGCTAATGAAAAACTGTTTTTT.

This clone was observed a few times. The CDR3, as DNA: TGTGCCAGCAGCAGGGGCGTGGGCGAGCAGTACTTC. This translates into CASSRGVGEQYF. The V and J genes are TRBV25-1 and TRBJ2-7; tentative D call: TRBD1 (6 bases). Germline V gene sequence: CDR1 MGHDK, CDR2 SYGVNS. V lost 6 bases and J lost 6, with 12 bases in between. The CDR3 has 12 amino acids.

This clone was recorded a few times. The chain's CDR3 is CASSLESKYEQYF. The CDR3 region has the DNA TGTGCCAGCAGCTTAGAGTCGAAATACGAGCAGTACTTC. The V call is TRBV11-3, the J call TRBJ2-7; D is undetermined. The CDR3 runs 13 residues. The germline V and J ends were trimmed by 0 bases and 4 bases, with 7 bases remaining between them. Germline CDR1 and CDR2: SGHNT and YENEEA.

The J gene is TRBJ1-1, the V gene TRBV7-9; D unresolved. Germline V gene data show CDR1 as SEHNR and CDR2 as FQNEAQ (reference sequence). Trimming took off 11 bases at V and 1 base at J, with 11 bases between the two ends. This CDR3 region has 12 residues. CDR3 in DNA: TGTGCCGGCCTACGGGAGAACACTGAAGCTTTCTTT. Its translation is CAGLRENTEAFF.

This clone was picked up a small number of times. This chain connects TRBV28 to TRBJ2-7, with D perhaps TRBD1 (5 bases). The CDR3 has 18 amino acids. The germline V and J ends were trimmed by 6 bases and 0 bases, with 24 bases remaining between them. Germline values: CDR1 MDHEN, CDR2 SYDVKM. The CDR3 DNA follows: TGTGCCAGCAGGGCCTCAGGGCACGGGCGAACTTTCTCCTACGAGCAGTACTTC. This sequence encodes CASRASGHGRTFSYEQYF.

In regard to this clone: One junction end disagrees with the germline gene, perhaps due to a read error. This chain connects TRBV6-1 to TRBJ1-2, with 11 bases fitting TRBD1. This CDR3 is 16 amino acids long. The germline V gene encodes CDR1 MNHNS and CDR2 SASEGT. The CDR3 DNA follows: TGTGCCATCAGTGACCCCGGGACAGGGGGGAACTATGGCTACACCTTC. This sequence encodes CAISDPGTGGNYGYTF.

For the CDR3, the DNA is TGTGCCAGCAGGCGGGAGGGCCTTTATGAGCAGTTCTTC. Amino acids: CASRREGLYEQFF. The chain uses TRBV11-3 and TRBJ2-1; 9 nucleotides agree with TRBD2. V lost 6 bases and J lost 8; bases outside the gene matches: 5. This CDR3 has 13 amino acids. CDR1 SGHNT and CDR2 YENEEA come from the germline V gene.

The J gene is TRBJ1-5, the V gene TRBV28; D gene uncertain. Trimming left V 2 bases short and J 5 bases short, with 4 bases between. CDR1 and CDR2 from the germline V gene are MDHEN and SYDVKM. CDR3 length: 12 residues. The DNA of the CDR3 is TGTGCCAGCAGTTTAGTGGATCAGCCCCAGCATTTT. Amino acids: CASSLVDQPQHF. Variable domain in full (rest from reference TRBV28 and TRBJ1-5): DVKVTQSSRYLVKRTGEKVFLECVQDMDHENMFWYRQDPGLGLRLIYFSYDVKMKEKGDIPEGYSVSREKKERFSLILESASTNQTSMYLCASSLVDQPQHFGDGTRLSIL.

This clone is a singleton in its sample. The V gene is TRBV9, the J gene TRBJ1-3; D gene uncertain. This CDR3 contains 13 residues. The germline V gene encodes CDR1 SGDLS and CDR2 YYNGEE. Trimming pared 2 bases from V and 0 bases from J, leaving 3 bases between. The CDR3 bases are TGTGCCAGCAGCGTTAACTCTGGAAACACCATATATTTT. It encodes CASSVNSGNTIYF. Full variable domain (missing parts from reference TRBV9 and TRBJ1-3): DSGVTQTPKHLITATGQRVTLRCSPRSGDLSVYWYQQSLDQGLQFLIQYYNGEERAKGNILERFSAQQFPDLHSELNLSSLELGDSALYFCASSVNSGNTIYFGEGSWLTVV.

This clone was picked up many times. The chain uses TRBV28 and TRBJ1-3; D is uncertain. CDR1 is MDHEN, CDR2 SYDVKM, per germline. The germline V and J ends were trimmed by 8 bases and 2 bases, with 10 bases remaining between them. The CDR3 is made up of 13 amino acids. CDR3 sequence: CASCLGTGNTIYF. The CDR3 DNA sequence: TGTGCCAGCTGTCTGGGGACTGGAAACACCATATATTTT.

This clone was observed a handful of times. This chain connects TRBV28 to TRBJ2-7, with a possible D match to TRBD1 (6 bases). Germline V gene lookup returns CDR1 MDHEN and CDR2 SYDVKM. The V and J ends lost 6 bases and 5 bases respectively, with 17 bases between them. The CDR3 has 14 amino acids. The CDR3 loop reads CASRPQGFVHEQYF. The CDR3 bases are TGTGCCAGCAGGCCGCAGGGGTTCGTGCACGAGCAGTACTTC.

The table lists this clone with many counts. The rearrangement joins TRBV14 to TRBJ2-5; D gene uncertain. The germline CDR1 and CDR2 sequences are SGHDN and FVKESK. Trimming removed 4 bases from V and 7 bases from J, with 16 bases in between. The CDR3 totals 14 residues. CDR3 DNA sequence: TGTGCCAGCAGCCCCGGGTCCCCCTGGGGGACCCAGTACTTC. Translation: CASSPGSPWGTQYF.